These T cell receptor beta chains were read from a single sample in a study of blood T cells in healthy people across ages. TCRdb used MiXCR to reprocess the 5' RACE reads, holding one entry per CDR3 protein. Among about 680,000 distinct CDR3 sequences listed, approximately 50% were seen once. Sequenced material: blood. These receptors all come from a woman in her sixties in good health. CDR3s include the opening cysteine and the closing phenylalanine or tryptophan. Each record gives: D gene, clone size, V gene, J gene, CDR3 length, CDR3 DNA, CDR3 protein. D genes are given only for firm matches. Not every row has a clone size; where given, it reads once, few, many or a size class.

d_gene: TRBD2; abundance: few; v_gene: TRBV6-2/TRBV6-3; j_gene: TRBJ2-1; len: 16; CDR3nt: TGTGCCAGCATCTCGGGTGGTACTAGCGGTTACAATGAGCAGTTCTTC; CDR3aa: CASISGGTSGYNEQFF
d_gene: .; abundance: .; v_gene: TRBV19; j_gene: TRBJ2-3; len: 15; CDR3nt: TGTGCCAGTAGTATCACATCTAGCATCCCAGATACGCAGTATTTT; CDR3aa: CASSITSSIPDTQYF
d_gene: TRBD2; abundance: .; v_gene: TRBV3-1; j_gene: TRBJ2-2; len: 16; CDR3nt: TGTGCCAGCAGCCAACGACTAGCGGGACACACCGGGGAGCTGTTTTTT; CDR3aa: CASSQRLAGHTGELFF
d_gene: TRBD2; abundance: .; v_gene: TRBV27; j_gene: TRBJ2-7; len: 16; CDR3nt: TGTGCCAGCAGAATACTCGGACTAGCGGGAGAGGGTGAGCAGTACTTC; CDR3aa: CASRILGLAGEGEQYF
d_gene: .; abundance: few; v_gene: TRBV5-6; j_gene: TRBJ1-2; len: 12; CDR3nt: TGTGCCAGCAGCTCGGGGACCTATGGCTACACCTTC; CDR3aa: CASSSGTYGYTF
d_gene: TRBD1; abundance: .; v_gene: TRBV9; j_gene: TRBJ2-1; len: 15; CDR3nt: TGTGCCAGCAGCTTGACAGGGGGCACCTACAATGAGCAGTTCTTC; CDR3aa: CASSLTGGTYNEQFF
d_gene: TRBD2; abundance: .; v_gene: TRBV29-1; j_gene: TRBJ2-3; len: 14; CDR3nt: TGCAGCGTCGCTAGCGGGAGGGGCCCAGATACGCAGTATTTT; CDR3aa: CSVASGRGPDTQYF
d_gene: .; abundance: .; v_gene: TRBV28; j_gene: TRBJ2-7; len: 12; CDR3nt: TGTGCCAGCAGTCCTTTAATCCACGAGCAGTACTTC; CDR3aa: CASSPLIHEQYF
d_gene: TRBD2; abundance: .; v_gene: TRBV29-1; j_gene: TRBJ2-5; len: 15; CDR3nt: TGCAGCGTTGAAGTATCGGGACTAACCTTAGGGGAGCAGTACTTC; CDR3aa: CSVEVSGLTLGEQYF
d_gene: .; abundance: few; v_gene: TRBV4-2; j_gene: TRBJ2-3; len: 12; CDR3nt: TGTGCCAGCAGCCAAGGGGGGTCGGCGCAGTATTTT; CDR3aa: CASSQGGSAQYF
d_gene: TRBD2; abundance: few; v_gene: TRBV7-9; j_gene: TRBJ2-7; len: 14; CDR3nt: TGTGCCAGCAGCCCCCGACTAGCTTACTACGAGCAGTACTTC; CDR3aa: CASSPRLAYYEQYF
d_gene: TRBD1; abundance: .; v_gene: TRBV30; j_gene: TRBJ2-1; len: 15; CDR3nt: TGTGCCTGGAGAAACTCGGACAGGCGTTGGAATGAGCAGTTCTTC; CDR3aa: CAWRNSDRRWNEQFF
d_gene: TRBD2; abundance: few; v_gene: TRBV13; j_gene: TRBJ2-3; len: 16; CDR3nt: TGTGCCAGCAGCTTGGAAGCGGGAGGGGCCACAGATACGCAGTATTTT; CDR3aa: CASSLEAGGATDTQYF
d_gene: TRBD1; abundance: .; v_gene: TRBV18; j_gene: TRBJ1-2; len: 16; CDR3nt: TGTGCCAGCTCACCAAACGAGCAGGGACAGGGTTGTGGCTACACCTTC; CDR3aa: CASSPNEQGQGCGYTF
d_gene: .; abundance: many; v_gene: TRBV28; j_gene: TRBJ1-2; len: 14; CDR3nt: TGTGCCAGCAGTCCAGCGACGAGGGGCTATGGCTACACCTTC; CDR3aa: CASSPATRGYGYTF
d_gene: TRBD2; abundance: few; v_gene: TRBV20-1; j_gene: TRBJ2-7; len: 14; CDR3nt: TGCAGTGCCCAATCTAGCGGCCTTTCCTACGAGCAGTACTTC; CDR3aa: CSAQSSGLSYEQYF
d_gene: .; abundance: .; v_gene: TRBV27; j_gene: TRBJ2-5; len: 14; CDR3nt: TGTGCCAGCAGTAGGACTTACAGGGAAGAGACCCAGTACTTC; CDR3aa: CASSRTYREETQYF
d_gene: TRBD2; abundance: .; v_gene: TRBV7-3; j_gene: TRBJ2-5; len: 16; CDR3nt: TGTGCCAGCAGCCCCGGGACTAGCGGCTACCAAGAGACCCAGTACTTC; CDR3aa: CASSPGTSGYQETQYF
d_gene: TRBD1; abundance: .; v_gene: TRBV27; j_gene: TRBJ2-7; len: 15; CDR3nt: TGTGCCAGCAGTAAGTCGGGGACAGCAGTCTACGAGCAGTACTTC; CDR3aa: CASSKSGTAVYEQYF
d_gene: TRBD2; abundance: .; v_gene: TRBV27; j_gene: TRBJ2-7; len: 14; CDR3nt: TGTGCCAGCACAAGACTAGCGGCGAACAATGAGCAGTACTTC; CDR3aa: CASTRLAANNEQYF
d_gene: .; abundance: .; v_gene: TRBV15; j_gene: TRBJ1-1; len: 15; CDR3nt: TGTGCCACCAGCAGAGGCAGGGGCGGGAGCACTGAAGCTTTCTTT; CDR3aa: CATSRGRGGSTEAFF
d_gene: .; abundance: .; v_gene: TRBV7-2; j_gene: TRBJ2-5; len: 14; CDR3nt: TGTGCCAGCAGCTTTGGCGGAGAAAAGGAGACCCAGTACTTC; CDR3aa: CASSFGGEKETQYF
d_gene: TRBD2; abundance: few; v_gene: TRBV7-3; j_gene: TRBJ2-1; len: 16; CDR3nt: TGTGCCAGCAGATCACCGGGACTAGCGGGAGCAGATGAGCAGTTCTTC; CDR3aa: CASRSPGLAGADEQFF
d_gene: TRBD1; abundance: .; v_gene: TRBV5-1; j_gene: TRBJ2-5; len: 13; CDR3nt: TGCGCCAGCAAAGGGACAGGGGAAGAGACCCAGTACTTC; CDR3aa: CASKGTGEETQYF
d_gene: TRBD2; abundance: few; v_gene: TRBV2; j_gene: TRBJ2-1; len: 13; CDR3nt: TGTGCCAGCCAGGGAGTGGGGGGGGGTGAGCAGTTCTTC; CDR3aa: CASQGVGGGEQFF
d_gene: .; abundance: .; v_gene: TRBV4-3; j_gene: TRBJ2-7; len: 14; CDR3nt: TGCGCCAGCAGCCAAGAACCCCTTTCCTACGAGCAGTACTTC; CDR3aa: CASSQEPLSYEQYF
d_gene: .; abundance: .; v_gene: TRBV20-1; j_gene: TRBJ2-3; len: 15; CDR3nt: TGCAATGCCCACGCTCCGGCTATGCAAGGGGATACGCAGTATTTT; CDR3aa: CNAHAPAMQGDTQYF
d_gene: TRBD2; abundance: .; v_gene: TRBV20-1; j_gene: TRBJ2-7; len: 15; CDR3nt: TGCAGTGCCCCTATAGCGGGAGGGATCTCCTACGAGCAGTACTTC; CDR3aa: CSAPIAGGISYEQYF
d_gene: TRBD2; abundance: .; v_gene: TRBV6-2/TRBV6-3; j_gene: TRBJ2-1; len: 17; CDR3nt: TGTGCCAGCAGTTCAGCCTGGACTAGCGGGAGTAGGGATGAGCAGTTCTTC; CDR3aa: CASSSAWTSGSRDEQFF
d_gene: .; abundance: .; v_gene: TRBV28; j_gene: TRBJ2-3; len: 15; CDR3nt: TGTGCCAGCAGCCTAGGGAGGATTTGCACAGATACGCAGTATTTT; CDR3aa: CASSLGRICTDTQYF
d_gene: TRBD2; abundance: many; v_gene: TRBV20-1; j_gene: TRBJ2-7; len: 16; CDR3nt: TGCAGTGCTAGAGATGCCGGGGCGGGAGGAATATACGAGCAGTACTTC; CDR3aa: CSARDAGAGGIYEQYF
d_gene: .; abundance: .; v_gene: TRBV10-3; j_gene: TRBJ2-7; len: 11; CDR3nt: TGTGCCATCCTTGCATACAATGAGCAGTACTTC; CDR3aa: CAILAYNEQYF
d_gene: .; abundance: few; v_gene: TRBV20-1; j_gene: TRBJ2-7; len: 15; CDR3nt: TGCAGTGCTCGCCCCTCGGACAGAAGATCCTACGAGCAGTACTTC; CDR3aa: CSARPSDRRSYEQYF
d_gene: .; abundance: .; v_gene: TRBV2; j_gene: TRBJ1-2; len: 17; CDR3nt: TGTGCCAGCAGTGGCCCCATGGCAACTCATTTCCGGGTGGGCTACACCTTC; CDR3aa: CASSGPMATHFRVGYTF
d_gene: .; abundance: .; v_gene: TRBV28; j_gene: TRBJ2-7; len: 13; CDR3nt: TGTGCCAGCGCATCCTCCCTAGGTTATGAGCAGTACTTC; CDR3aa: CASASSLGYEQYF
d_gene: .; abundance: .; v_gene: TRBV4-2; j_gene: TRBJ2-7; len: 13; CDR3nt: TGTGCCAGCAGACAGGGTAGTAGCAATGAGCAGTACTTC; CDR3aa: CASRQGSSNEQYF
d_gene: TRBD2; abundance: .; v_gene: TRBV29-1; j_gene: TRBJ2-2; len: 13; CDR3nt: TGCAGCGCGGGGAGGGGTAGCACCGGGGAGCTGTTTTTT; CDR3aa: CSAGRGSTGELFF
d_gene: TRBD1; abundance: .; v_gene: TRBV9; j_gene: TRBJ1-4; len: 15; CDR3nt: TGTGCCAGCAGCGTATTCGGGACAGGGAGTGAAAAACTGTTTTTT; CDR3aa: CASSVFGTGSEKLFF
d_gene: TRBD1; abundance: few; v_gene: TRBV7-2; j_gene: TRBJ1-1; len: 14; CDR3nt: TGTGCCAGCAGCTTACAGGGGGCGATTTCTGAAGCTTTCTTT; CDR3aa: CASSLQGAISEAFF
d_gene: .; abundance: .; v_gene: TRBV5-5; j_gene: TRBJ1-1; len: 13; CDR3nt: TGTGCCAGCAGCTTGGCGGGGGACACTGAAGCTTTCTTT; CDR3aa: CASSLAGDTEAFF
d_gene: TRBD2; abundance: .; v_gene: TRBV28; j_gene: TRBJ2-1; len: 17; CDR3nt: TGTGCCAGCAAAGAACTAGCGGGAGCCTCCTCCTACAATGAGCAGTTCTTC; CDR3aa: CASKELAGASSYNEQFF
d_gene: TRBD2; abundance: .; v_gene: TRBV4-2; j_gene: TRBJ2-5; len: 16; CDR3nt: TGTGCCGGCAGCCAGCTTACTAGCGGGAGGTACAATGAGCAGTACTTC; CDR3aa: CAGSQLTSGRYNEQYF
d_gene: .; abundance: once; v_gene: TRBV4-3; j_gene: TRBJ2-3; len: 13; CDR3nt: TGCGCCAGCAGCCAAGATTTGGGAGGAAGGCAGTATTTT; CDR3aa: CASSQDLGGRQYF
d_gene: .; abundance: .; v_gene: TRBV5-1; j_gene: TRBJ1-4; len: 13; CDR3nt: TGCGCCAGCAGCTTTCGAGAGAATGAAAAACTGTTTTTT; CDR3aa: CASSFRENEKLFF
d_gene: TRBD1; abundance: many; v_gene: TRBV4-2; j_gene: TRBJ2-5; len: 17; CDR3nt: TGTGCCAGCAGCCAAGAAGACTACAGGACAGGGGAACAGACCCAGTACTTC; CDR3aa: CASSQEDYRTGEQTQYF
d_gene: TRBD2; abundance: .; v_gene: TRBV3-1; j_gene: TRBJ2-1; len: 15; CDR3nt: TGTGCCAGCAGACCAGGACTAGCGGGGACAAAGGAGCAGTTCTTC; CDR3aa: CASRPGLAGTKEQFF
d_gene: TRBD2; abundance: .; v_gene: TRBV7-2; j_gene: TRBJ2-7; len: 17; CDR3nt: TGTGCCAGCAGCGACGGACTAGCGGGGTGGAGCTCCTACGAGCAGTACTTC; CDR3aa: CASSDGLAGWSSYEQYF
d_gene: .; abundance: few; v_gene: TRBV12-3/TRBV12-4; j_gene: TRBJ2-7; len: 14; CDR3nt: TGTGCCAGCAGTCTGCAGCCGGGACCCTACGAGCAGTACTTC; CDR3aa: CASSLQPGPYEQYF
d_gene: TRBD1; abundance: .; v_gene: TRBV29-1; j_gene: TRBJ1-2; len: 13; CDR3nt: TGCAGCGTTGAGGCAGGGGGAGAGTATGGCTACACCTTC; CDR3aa: CSVEAGGEYGYTF
d_gene: .; abundance: .; v_gene: TRBV9; j_gene: TRBJ1-2; len: 14; CDR3nt: TGTGCCAGCAGCGTAGAGGTTCCCGGGCATGGCTACACCTTC; CDR3aa: CASSVEVPGHGYTF
d_gene: .; abundance: many; v_gene: TRBV29-1; j_gene: TRBJ2-6; len: 14; CDR3nt: TGCAGCGTGACTACAGGGACCGGGGCCAACGTCCTGACTTTC; CDR3aa: CSVTTGTGANVLTF
d_gene: .; abundance: .; v_gene: TRBV6-5; j_gene: TRBJ2-7; len: 11; CDR3nt: TGTGCCAGTATAGGCTCCTACGAGCAGTACTTC; CDR3aa: CASIGSYEQYF
d_gene: .; abundance: few; v_gene: TRBV12-3/TRBV12-4; j_gene: TRBJ2-4; len: 14; CDR3nt: TGTGCCAGCAAAGGGACTCTAGCCAAAAACATTCAGTACTTC; CDR3aa: CASKGTLAKNIQYF
d_gene: TRBD2; abundance: .; v_gene: TRBV5-4; j_gene: TRBJ2-1; len: 15; CDR3nt: TGTGCCAGCAGCTTTTCTAGCGGGAGCTACAATGAGCAGTTCTTC; CDR3aa: CASSFSSGSYNEQFF